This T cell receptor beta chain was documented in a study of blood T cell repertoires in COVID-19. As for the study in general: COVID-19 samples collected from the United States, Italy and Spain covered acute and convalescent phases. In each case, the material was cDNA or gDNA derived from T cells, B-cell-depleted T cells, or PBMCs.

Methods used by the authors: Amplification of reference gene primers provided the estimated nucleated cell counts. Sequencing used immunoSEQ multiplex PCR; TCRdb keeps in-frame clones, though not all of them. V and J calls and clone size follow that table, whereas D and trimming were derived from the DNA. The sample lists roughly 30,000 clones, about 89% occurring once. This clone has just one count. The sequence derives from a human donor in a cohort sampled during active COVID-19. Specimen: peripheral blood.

CDR3 sequence: CASTREGVATGELFF. In DNA form, the CDR3 reads TGTGCCAGCACCAGAGAGGGCGTAGCTACCGGGGAGCTGTTTTTT. The chain employs TRBV2 and TRBJ2-2, with D maybe TRBD2 (5 bases). V was pared by 7 bases and J by 5 bases, with 17 bases between. This CDR3 is 15 amino acids long. Germline V gene data show CDR1 as SNHLY and CDR2 as FYNNEI.